These 10 T cell receptor beta chains were sequenced from one sample in a study of beta chain features in type 1 diabetes (dated by TCRdb to about 2018). The library was prepared using the immunoSEQ multiplex PCR assay. The entire isolated RNA was reverse transcribed using the High Capacity cDNA Reverse Transcription Kit, and thus expressed TCRB transcripts were sequenced. The source is immuneACCESS, and TCRdb retained only in-frame sequences with V and J called. Part of the clones is not carried over; for the studies checked, unresolved V genes explain less than half of this, and the remainder is unexplained. The sample table lists 250,000 to 300,000 clones, less than 30% of them with a count of one. The ten most abundant clones make up roughly 0.011% of the sample. Overall study outcomes, separate from this receptor: A moderate but significant shortening of TCRB CDR3 length was observed in type 1 diabetes patients in all four CD4+ subsets.

These TCRs' antigens remain unknown. The specimen was naive CD4+ T cells from blood. The intended sense of this specimen's cell subset or site label: true naive CD4+ T cells. The receptors shown here come from a woman aged 25 to 39 with type 1 diabetes.

The genes are TRBV29-1 and TRBJ1-1; D may be TRBD1 (5 bases). V was clipped by 7 bases and J by 2 bases, with 11 bases between them. Germline-derived CDR1 and CDR2 are SQVTM and ANQGSEA. This CDR3 has 12 residues. This CDR3 is CSAGTHNTEAFF. CDR3 DNA: TGCAGCGCCGGGACTCATAACACTGAAGCTTTCTTT.

J is TRBJ1-5 and V is TRBV7-9; TRBD1 aligns across 7 bases. Trimming cost V 5 bases and J 5 bases; bases outside gene matches: 6. The CDR3 extends over 14 amino acids. CDR1 and CDR2 (germline): SEHNR, FQNEAQ (reference sequence). CDR3 region: CASSKGQTYQPQHF. The CDR3 coding sequence is TGTGCCAGCAGCAAGGGACAGACTTATCAGCCCCAGCATTTT.

The chain combines TRBV5-1 with TRBJ2-7; TRBD2 agrees at 7 bases. The CDR3 has 16 residues. Trimming at V came to 0 bases and at J to 0 bases, leaving 6 bases not matched to a gene. CDR1 is SGHRS and CDR2 is YFSETQ in the germline V gene. The CDR3 nucleotides read TGCGCCAGCAGCTTGGTTGCTAGCGGAAGCTCCTACGAGCAGTACTTC. Encoded protein: CASSLVASGSSYEQYF. Full variable domain (missing parts from reference TRBV5-1 and TRBJ2-7): KAGVTQTPRYLIKTRGQQVTLSCSPISGHRSVSWYQQTPGQGLQFLFEYFSETQRNKGNFPGRFSGRQFSNSRSEMNVSTLELGDSALYLCASSLVASGSSYEQYFGPGTRLTVT.

The chain uses TRBV30 and TRBJ2-1, with D tentatively TRBD1 (5 bases). Per germline, CDR1 GTSNPN and CDR2 SVGIG (reference sequence). V lost 3 bases to trimming and J lost 2 bases, with 11 bases between them. This CDR3 has 14 amino acids. DNA for the CDR3: TGTGCCTGGAGCGCCCAGGGTACCTACAATGAGCAGTTCTTC. Residues: CAWSAQGTYNEQFF.

The gene calls are TRBV30 and TRBJ2-5, with 8 positions matching TRBD1. V lost 3 bases and J lost 8; bases outside the gene matches: 5. The germline V gene encodes CDR1 GTSNPN and CDR2 SVGIG (reference sequence). This CDR3 contains 12 residues. Here the CDR3 DNA reads TGTGCCTGGAGAGGACAGGGTTTCACCCAGTACTTC. Translating it yields CAWRGQGFTQYF. Using reference TRBV30 and TRBJ2-5 for the parts outside the CDR3, the full variable domain is SQTIHQWPATLVQPVGSPLSLECTVEGTSNPNLYWYRQAAGRGLQLLFYSVGIGQISSEVPQNLSASRPQDRQFILSSKKLLLSDSGFYLCAWRGQGFTQYFGPGTRLLVL.

This clone was counted a few times. V usage is TRBV19 and J usage is TRBJ2-5, with D tentatively TRBD2 (7 bases). Germline values: CDR1 LNHDA, CDR2 SQIVND (reference sequence). V was cut by 0 bases and J by 9 bases, with 14 bases left in between. The length of the CDR3 is 14 residues. This chain's CDR3 is CASSIEAGHLPQYF. The DNA of the CDR3 is TGTGCCAGTAGTATAGAAGCGGGACATTTGCCCCAGTACTTC.

The chain is built from TRBV11-2 and TRBJ2-7, with TRBD2 matching over 9 bases. This CDR3 has 15 residues. Trimming cost V 2 bases and J 5 bases; bases outside gene matches: 7. Germline CDR1 SGHAT, CDR2 FQNNGV. The CDR3 reads CASSLISGRFNEQYF. CDR3 nucleotides: TGTGCCAGCAGCTTAATCAGCGGGAGGTTCAACGAGCAGTACTTC.

This clone appeared a few times. V and J are TRBV2 and TRBJ1-5; D unclear. This CDR3 is 13 amino acids long. Germline values: CDR1 SNHLY, CDR2 FYNNEI. The V end was cut by 5 bases, the J end by 5 bases, with 10 bases between. The CDR3 nucleotides are TGTGCCAGCAGTAGTTACAGTTATCAGCCCCAGCATTTT. This gives the protein CASSSYSYQPQHF.

This chain links TRBV10-3 with TRBJ2-1, with 7 nucleotides matching TRBD2. Looked up from germline, CDR1 is ENHRY and CDR2 is SYGVKD. This CDR3 has 15 residues. Trimming at V came to 8 bases and at J to 4 bases, leaving 11 bases not matched to a gene. CDR3 DNA sequence: TGTGCCATCTCAGGGCGGGAGCGGTCTTACAATGAGCAGTTCTTC. Protein product: CAISGRERSYNEQFF.

The chain is built from TRBV5-6 and TRBJ2-7; the D is unclear. Germline V gives CDR1 SGHDT, CDR2 YYEEEE. This CDR3 is built from 11 residues. Trimming took 4 bases from V and 3 from J, leaving 5 bases between them. In nucleotides, the CDR3 is TGTGCCAGCAGCCTGTTCTACGAGCAGTACTTC. Translated, it gives CASSLFYEQYF.